What follows is one T cell receptor (beta chain) and its context. The antigen it recognizes is unknown. The record has no base qualities; no much larger clone is one base away. The cohort consisted of 600 or so healthy bone marrow donors. Cohort members were all nominally healthy when sampled, although unrecorded immune exposures were likely present. The donor was CMV seronegative and was included in the group of a few hundred seronegative cohort members. Each donor provided a peripheral blood sample, and peripheral blood mononuclear cells were used for TCR beta sequencing. The Qiagen DNeasy Blood Extraction Kit was used to extract genomic DNA from the blood cell samples. The library was made by the immunoSEQ multiplex PCR assay. The multiplex PCR relied on a mix of 60 forward primers for TCR Vbeta segments and 13 reverse primers for TCR Jbeta segments. The CDR3 region of rearranged TCR beta genes was amplified from genomic DNA by a multiplex PCR assay. The Illumina HiSeq System was used to sequence the amplified TCR beta libraries as 87-base-pair reads. On the study's bioinformatics: A later analysis counted approximately 74 million unique TCR beta chains across the 650 to 800 repertoires, and roughly 9.9 million of these chains were shared by at least two donors. A nearest-neighbor algorithm error-corrected the raw reads and collapsed the reads into unique sequences, merging closely related sequences to remove PCR and sequencing errors. Alignment of CDR3 sequences to IMGT reference sequences was used to assign V, D and J gene segments. For a sequence to be retained, a match of at least six nucleotides was required to both a V gene segment and a J gene segment. A rearrangement counted as productive if the CDR3 had no stop codons and remained in frame with V and J, and every other rearrangement counted as non-productive. Following IMGT convention, CDR3 was defined as the stretch from the second conserved V-encoded cysteine up to the conserved J-encoded phenylalanine. In an earlier analysis of more than 550 of the donors, sequences lacking an unambiguous match to a single V gene segment were excluded. In an earlier analysis of a few hundred of the donors, a V segment was called functional when productive rearrangements were above 56.7%, and segregating when the standard deviation between donors exceeded 5%. A statistical classification framework was developed to diagnose cytomegalovirus status using the catalog of TCR beta chain sequences. In a later analysis, TCR nucleotide sequences were compared against IMGT/GENE-DB human TR gene sequences so that V and J genes could be assigned. In a later analysis, CDR3 sequences and most-parsimonious VDJ recombination scenarios were assigned using the TCRdist pipeline. In a later analysis, every TCR beta chain was defined by the combination of its CDR3 amino acid sequence and its V-gene family, and reads without a unique V-gene family were dropped. To address suspected cross-contamination and a sequencing artifact, a later analysis removed some 620 highly shared, low-generation-probability nucleotide sequences. In a later analysis, a clonal expansion index was calculated for each public chain from normalized within-repertoire ranks of inferred template counts. In a later analysis, generation probabilities were computed with a VDJ recombination model fitted to out-of-frame rearrangements, and the resulting probabilities were checked against IGoR. A later analysis scored TCR-TCR, TCR-HLA and TCR-CMV co-occurrence with hypergeometric tests, applying a repertoire-size bias correction to TCR pairs. To estimate false discovery rates, a later analysis permuted the HLA or CMV assignments 20 times. In a later analysis, co-occurring TCRs were grouped with DBSCAN, and TCRdist sequence similarity was added when clustering was performed within HLA-allele-positive subsets. For co-occurrence clustering, repertoires with fewer than 30,000 or more than 120,000 public chains were excluded, along with roughly five repertoires with anomalous nucleotide sharing. Imported from immuneACCESS, the table was reduced by TCRdb to in-frame sequences with V and J called. These copies leave out some clones; in studies compared against another copy, an unresolved V gene accounts for under half, and the cause of the remainder is not known. From that table come the V and J calls and clone size; the DNA was used to work out D and trimming. The table for this sample lists 90,000 to 140,000 clones; 70% to 75% of them were counted only once. The ten largest clones capture around 1.2% of the sample.

The data derive from a study of cytomegalovirus exposure and HLA in healthy donors (TCRdb year 2017). Background for the entire study: An earlier analysis of some 550 of the donors reported about 250 Gb of sequence data and 117 million unique TCR beta sequences from some 180 million T cells. A later genetic analysis used genome-wide SNP genotypes for about 55% of the 666 donors, treating that subset as a discovery cohort. The study aimed to test whether cataloging public T cell receptors could reveal signatures of past pathogen exposure. A later analysis re-examined previously published TCR beta repertoires from several hundred donors and added high-resolution HLA genotyping to investigate patterns of TCR occurrence. Using immunosequencing, the study profiled T cell repertoires from around 680 subjects and related those repertoires to cytomegalovirus serostatus. Typing coverage varied by locus: 629-630 donors for A, B, C, DRB1 and DQB1; roughly 500 for DQA1; some 610 for DPA1; 400 to 480 for DPB1. An early release that covered about 600 HLA-typed donors contained 300 to 350 gigabases of sequencing data and approximately 85 million unique TCR sequences. Roughly 5 DR-DQ haplotypes were handled as single units for association and clustering, since linkage in the cohort was strong. Of the 398 genotyped donors, about 80% fell in the genetic ancestry cluster associated with self-reported Caucasian donors. Rather than drawing on any new phenotypic data, the later analysis identified candidate immune exposures from TCR beta sequences and the way those sequences occurred across donors. Donor age, sex, ethnicity and CMV serostatus were compiled alongside the repertoire data. Besides the first cohort of around 670 subjects, a separate validation cohort made up of 120 or so different subjects was used. An earlier analysis of about 600 of the donors used high-throughput TCR beta sequencing to judge whether each TCR beta V gene segment behaved as functional or pseudogenic. Every repertoire in the discovery cohort had been generated on one and the same sequencing platform. On average, 235,054 unique TCR beta nucleotide sequences were sequenced per donor among 398 genotyped donors of the cohort, with around 19% of those sequences being non-productive. High-throughput TCR immunosequencing, statistical association of individual TCRs with disease status, and machine learning were combined to predict cytomegalovirus infection status. Both class I and class II loci were covered by HLA typing, at four-digit resolution.

Spanning cysteine to phenylalanine, the CDR3 consists of 15 amino acids. Solely the CDR3 DNA is kept, with 45 bases framed from the first base. The germline V gene specifies SGDLS as CDR1 and YYNGEE as CDR2. Trimmed from V: 2 bases; trimmed from J: 2 bases; junction bases lacking a gene match: 3. What the study reported, not specific to this receptor: Because some donors lacked HLA typing at each locus, the association tests relied only on the typed subset. The study gave a list of under 200 TCR beta chains associated with cytomegalovirus. Assigning TCR associations to individual alleles was difficult when HLA alleles, especially DR and DQ, strongly co-occurred. The classifier was reported to diagnose cytomegalovirus status with high specificity and sensitivity in both the original and validation cohorts. Roughly 15 rarely observed V segments, including chromosome 9 orphons, were excluded from the earlier analysis of several hundred of the donors because counts were too low. The 87-base-pair reads could not distinguish some IMGT-functional V segments, including TRBV6-2 and TRBV6-3, so those segments were excluded. An earlier analysis of some 560 of the donors showed that most TCR beta V segments appeared in productive rearrangements either about 87% or about 30% of the time, which broadly matched IMGT annotations. In vitro tests confirmed that a few of the cytomegalovirus-associated TCR beta chains recognize cytomegalovirus antigens. Linkage disequilibrium might explain the correlated functional status among segregating V segments, but an unknown experimental factor could not be excluded. A cluster of highly shared sequence variants was judged likely to represent a technical artifact of the sequencing pipeline. Only TCR beta chains were sequenced in this cohort, and the absence of alpha or paired-chain data limited detectable features. Specific HLA alleles were associated with roughly 17,000 TCR beta sequences at a false discovery rate of 0.05 in a later analysis. While some public TCRs were present in many individuals, most TCR sequences turned up only very rarely across donors. According to the authors, the approach could potentially be generalized to other disease states and immunological phenotypes. A later genetic analysis associated a missense DCLRE1C variant with V-gene and J-gene trimming of TCR beta chains, and an independent cohort replicated the association. A further reported finding was that TCR beta sequences accurately predicted the HLA-A and HLA-B alleles for most subjects in the first cohort. A later genetic analysis reported fewer N-insertions in productive TCRs among donors in an Asian-associated ancestry cluster than the roughly 690-donor mean. The presence/absence analyses assumed that sequencing depth was roughly uniform across donors, and that assumption may not be true. The only immune exposure information available for the cohort was CMV serostatus. A later analysis found that TCR association rates varied across HLA loci, with DRB1 alleles showing the most associated TCRs and HLA-C alleles the fewest. In a later analysis, most CMV-associated TCR beta chains were found to appear HLA-restricted, with HLA associations seemingly driven largely by CMV exposure. According to a later analysis, parvovirus B19, influenza, CMV and Epstein-Barr virus appeared linked to several top co-occurrence clusters. In a later analysis, HLA-associated TCR beta chains showed more clonal expansion and lower generation probabilities than non-associated chains that were equally common.

The sequence was obtained from a man aged 35 to 55 in good health and CMV-seronegative. This chain is built from TRBV9 and TRBJ2-2; 7 bases in the junction line up with TRBD1. Source material: PBMCs. The CDR3 here reads CASSVGTVNTGELFF. The nucleotide sequence is TGTGCCAGCAGCGTTGGGACAGTTAACACCGGGGAGCTGTTTTTT. With the rest looked up from the reference TRBV9 and TRBJ2-2 genes rather than sequenced, the full variable domain is DSGVTQTPKHLITATGQRVTLRCSPRSGDLSVYWYQQSLDQGLQFLIQYYNGEERAKGNILERFSAQQFPDLHSELNLSSLELGDSALYFCASSVGTVNTGELFFGEGSRLTVL.